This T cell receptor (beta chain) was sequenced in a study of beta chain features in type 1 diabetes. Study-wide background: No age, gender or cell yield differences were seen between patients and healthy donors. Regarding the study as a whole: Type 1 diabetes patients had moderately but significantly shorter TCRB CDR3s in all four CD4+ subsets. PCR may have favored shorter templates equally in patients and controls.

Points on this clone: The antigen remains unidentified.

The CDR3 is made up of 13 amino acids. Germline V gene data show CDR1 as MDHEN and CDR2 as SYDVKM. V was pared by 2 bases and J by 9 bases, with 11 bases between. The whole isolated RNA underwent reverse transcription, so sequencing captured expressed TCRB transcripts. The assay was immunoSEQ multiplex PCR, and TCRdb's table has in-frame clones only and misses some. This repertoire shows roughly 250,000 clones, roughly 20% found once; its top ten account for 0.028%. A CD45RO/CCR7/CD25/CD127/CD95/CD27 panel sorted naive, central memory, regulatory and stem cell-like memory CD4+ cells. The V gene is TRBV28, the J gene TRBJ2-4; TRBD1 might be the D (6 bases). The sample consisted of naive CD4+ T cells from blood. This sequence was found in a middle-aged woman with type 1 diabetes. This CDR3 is CASSLASQGIQYF. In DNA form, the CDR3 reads TGTGCCAGCAGTTTAGCGTCACAGGGCATTCAGTACTTC.